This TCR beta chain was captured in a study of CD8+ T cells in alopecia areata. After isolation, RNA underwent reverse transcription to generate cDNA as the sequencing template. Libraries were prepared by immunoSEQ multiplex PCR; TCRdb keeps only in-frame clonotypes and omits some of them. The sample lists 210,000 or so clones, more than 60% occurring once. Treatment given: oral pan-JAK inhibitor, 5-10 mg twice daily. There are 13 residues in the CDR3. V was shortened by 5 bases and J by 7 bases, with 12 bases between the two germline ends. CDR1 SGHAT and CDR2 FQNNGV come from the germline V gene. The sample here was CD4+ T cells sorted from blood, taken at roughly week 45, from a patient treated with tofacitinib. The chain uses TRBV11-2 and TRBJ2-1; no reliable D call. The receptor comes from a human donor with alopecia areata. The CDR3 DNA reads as TGTGCCAGCAGCGTGCTGAGTCGGAATGAGCAGTTCTTC. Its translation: CASSVLSRNEQFF.